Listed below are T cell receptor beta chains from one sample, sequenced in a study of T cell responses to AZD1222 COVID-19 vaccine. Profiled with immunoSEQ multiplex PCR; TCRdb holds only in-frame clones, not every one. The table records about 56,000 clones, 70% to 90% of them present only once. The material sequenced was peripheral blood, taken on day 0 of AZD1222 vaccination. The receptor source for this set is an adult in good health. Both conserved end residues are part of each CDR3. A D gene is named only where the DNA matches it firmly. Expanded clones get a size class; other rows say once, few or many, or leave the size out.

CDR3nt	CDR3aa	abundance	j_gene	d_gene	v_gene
TGTGCCAGCAGCTTAGCGCCATTGTACGAGCAGTACTTC	CASSLAPLYEQYF	once	TRBJ2-7	-	TRBV7-2
TGTGCCAGCAGGGACAGGGCCGGCGGGCCCCAGCATTTT	CASRDRAGGPQHF	few	TRBJ1-5	TRBD1	TRBV12-3/TRBV12-4
TGTGCCAGTAGTACTACGGGACAGGGAGGTGGAAACACCATATATTTT	CASSTTGQGGGNTIYF	-	TRBJ1-3	TRBD1	TRBV19
TGTGCCAGTAGTATAGTGCGAGGGGACGAGCAGTACTTC	CASSIVRGDEQYF	-	TRBJ2-7	-	TRBV19
TGTGCCAGCAGCTTACAGGGGGCAGGGTACGAGCAGTACTTC	CASSLQGAGYEQYF	-	TRBJ2-7	TRBD1	TRBV5-6
TGTGCCAGCAGGGGACCCATGAGCTCTGGAAACACCATATATTTT	CASRGPMSSGNTIYF	-	TRBJ1-3	-	TRBV2
TGTGCCAGCGGACCCGGGACAGGGATCTACGAGCAGTACTTC	CASGPGTGIYEQYF	-	TRBJ2-7	TRBD1	TRBV6-5
TGTGCCAGCTCACGATCCGGGACGGACTTCGAGCAGTACTTC	CASSRSGTDFEQYF	-	TRBJ2-7	-	TRBV18
TGTGCCAGCAGTAGAGACAGAAACTATGGCTACACCTTC	CASSRDRNYGYTF	-	TRBJ1-2	-	TRBV6-2/TRBV6-3
TGTGCCAGCACCTATCCACGGCGGGGGGCCGGCAATGAGCAGTTCTTC	CASTYPRRGAGNEQFF	-	TRBJ2-1	TRBD2	TRBV28
TGTGCCAGCAGCCAGACGGCCAGGGTGGAGACCCAGTACTTC	CASSQTARVETQYF	-	TRBJ2-5	-	TRBV7-2
TGCGCCAGCAGCTTGGGCGGGACAGCAAATCAGCCCCAGCATTTT	CASSLGGTANQPQHF	-	TRBJ1-5	TRBD1	TRBV5-1
TGTGCCAGCAGCGTTGGGGGCCCTACATACAATGAGCAGTTCTTC	CASSVGGPTYNEQFF	-	TRBJ2-1	-	TRBV9
TGTGCCAGCAGTTTAGGGCTGAGGGAAAAACTGTTTTTT	CASSLGLREKLFF	-	TRBJ1-4	-	TRBV12-3/TRBV12-4
TGCGCCAGCAGCCAAACGTACGGGGGGACAGCTTTCTTT	CASSQTYGGTAFF	-	TRBJ1-1	-	TRBV4-1
TGTGCCAGCAGCTTCAGGGGTGGTAAGCGCACAGATACGCAGTATTTT	CASSFRGGKRTDTQYF	-	TRBJ2-3	-	TRBV11-2
TGTGCCAGCAGCTTACAAGGGCAGGGTAATGGCTACACCTTC	CASSLQGQGNGYTF	once	TRBJ1-2	-	TRBV7-9
TGTGCCAGCAGTGATCTCCTAGGGGCAGGGGAGCAGTACTTC	CASSDLLGAGEQYF	-	TRBJ2-7	-	TRBV6-1
TGTGCCAGCAGCCAGGACAGGGTAACGGTTGGTGGCTACACCTTC	CASSQDRVTVGGYTF	once	TRBJ1-2	TRBD1	TRBV28
TGTGCCAGCAGTGAACAGGCCGGTACCTATGGCTACACCTTC	CASSEQAGTYGYTF	-	TRBJ1-2	-	TRBV2
TGTGCCAGCAGGCCCCCGGGACAGGGACATTCACCCCTCCACTTT	CASRPPGQGHSPLHF	few	TRBJ1-6	TRBD1	TRBV2
TGTGCCAGCAGCGTGACAGGGAACTACAATGAGCAGTTCTTC	CASSVTGNYNEQFF	-	TRBJ2-1	TRBD1	TRBV11-2
TGTGCCAGTATAGGCCAGGGCGATAGCAATCAGCCCCAGCATTTT	CASIGQGDSNQPQHF	-	TRBJ1-5	-	TRBV19
TGTGCCAGCAGCTCGAGACCCACTAGCGTTCCAGATACGCAGTATTTT	CASSSRPTSVPDTQYF	-	TRBJ2-3	TRBD2	TRBV11-1
TGTGCCAGCAGTCCCGGGCAGCCTGAAAAACTGTTTTTT	CASSPGQPEKLFF	-	TRBJ1-4	-	TRBV28
TGTGCCAGCTCACCACCTAAAGGAGACACTGAAGCTTTCTTT	CASSPPKGDTEAFF	-	TRBJ1-1	-	TRBV18
TGCAGCGTTGTTGGGCCGAGGGGACGTAATTTAGGGAACACTGAAGCTTTCTTT	CSVVGPRGRNLGNTEAFF	-	TRBJ1-1	-	TRBV29-1
TGTGCCAGCTCACCGGCTAGCGGGGGGATCGCAGATACGCAGTATTTT	CASSPASGGIADTQYF	-	TRBJ2-3	TRBD2	TRBV18
TGTGCCAGCAGTGAAGACTCCTACAATGAGCAGTTCTTC	CASSEDSYNEQFF	-	TRBJ2-1	-	TRBV6-1
TGTGCCACCAGCAGAGTGCGGACGAACACCGGGGAGCTGTTTTTT	CATSRVRTNTGELFF	-	TRBJ2-2	-	TRBV15
TGTGCCACCAGCAGAGACCCCCTCGTGACAGGAGTTGGTAACTATGGCTACACCTTC	CATSRDPLVTGVGNYGYTF	-	TRBJ1-2	-	TRBV15
TGTGCAAGTCGCTCTGCCATGAGCTCCTACAATGAGCAGTTCTTC	CASRSAMSSYNEQFF	-	TRBJ2-1	-	TRBV12-2
TGTGCCAGCAGCTTGACAGGTGGGAGTAACACCGGGGAGCTGTTTTTT	CASSLTGGSNTGELFF	-	TRBJ2-2	-	TRBV5-4
TGCGCCAGCAGCTCGGACAGTTCCCCCTACAATGAGCAGTTCTTC	CASSSDSSPYNEQFF	-	TRBJ2-1	-	TRBV5-1
TGTGCCAGCAGTTACCCGGACAGGGGTTCCGAGCAGTACTTC	CASSYPDRGSEQYF	-	TRBJ2-7	TRBD1	TRBV6-5
TGTGCCAGCAGTTACAGGGCGAGGAACTATGGCTACACCTTC	CASSYRARNYGYTF	-	TRBJ1-2	-	TRBV28
TGTGCCAGCAGCTACACGGACAGATTCTACGAGCAGTACTTC	CASSYTDRFYEQYF	-	TRBJ2-7	-	TRBV7-9